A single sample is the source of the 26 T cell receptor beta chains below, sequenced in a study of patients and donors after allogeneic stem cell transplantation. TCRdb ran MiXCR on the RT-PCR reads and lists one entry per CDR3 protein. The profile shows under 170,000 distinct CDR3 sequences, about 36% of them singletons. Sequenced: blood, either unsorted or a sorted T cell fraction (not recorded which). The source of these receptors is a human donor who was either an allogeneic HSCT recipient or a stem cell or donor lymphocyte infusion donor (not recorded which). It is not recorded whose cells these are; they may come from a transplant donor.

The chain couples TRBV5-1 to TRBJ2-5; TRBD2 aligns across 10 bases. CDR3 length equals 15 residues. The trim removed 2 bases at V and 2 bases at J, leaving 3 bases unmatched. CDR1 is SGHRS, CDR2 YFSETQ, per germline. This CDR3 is CASSFSGGLQETQYF. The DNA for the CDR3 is TGCGCCAGCAGCTTTAGCGGGGGGCTTCAAGAGACCCAGTACTTC.

The CDR3 nucleotides are TGCAGTGCTAGAGGGGGGGCGTCAGATACGCAGTATTTT. Translating gives CSARGGASDTQYF. The chain carries TRBV20-1 and TRBJ2-3; D tentatively fits TRBD1 or TRBD2 (6 bases each). V gave up 1 base and J gave up 4 bases, with 9 bases separating them. CDR1 and CDR2 (germline): DFQATT, SNEGSKA (reference sequence). The length of the CDR3 is 13 residues.

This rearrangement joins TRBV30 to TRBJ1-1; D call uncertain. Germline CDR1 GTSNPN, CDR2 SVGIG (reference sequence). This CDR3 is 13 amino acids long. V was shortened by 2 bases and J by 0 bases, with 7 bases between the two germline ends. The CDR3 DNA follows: TGTGCCTGGAGTACCGGATTGAACACTGAAGCTTTCTTT. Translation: CAWSTGLNTEAFF.

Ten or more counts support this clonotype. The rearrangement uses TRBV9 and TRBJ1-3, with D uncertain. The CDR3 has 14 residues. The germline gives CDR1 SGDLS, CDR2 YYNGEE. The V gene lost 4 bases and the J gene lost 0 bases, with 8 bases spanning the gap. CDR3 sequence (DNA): TGTGCCAGCAGCCCGGACTCCTCTGGAAACACCATATATTTT. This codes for CASSPDSSGNTIYF.

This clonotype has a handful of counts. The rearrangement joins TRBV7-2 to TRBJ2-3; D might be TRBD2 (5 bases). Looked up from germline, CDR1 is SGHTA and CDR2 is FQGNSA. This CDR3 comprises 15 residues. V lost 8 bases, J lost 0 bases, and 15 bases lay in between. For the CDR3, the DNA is TGTGCCAGCTACTCGGACTGGACTAGCACAGATACGCAGTATTTT. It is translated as CASYSDWTSTDTQYF.

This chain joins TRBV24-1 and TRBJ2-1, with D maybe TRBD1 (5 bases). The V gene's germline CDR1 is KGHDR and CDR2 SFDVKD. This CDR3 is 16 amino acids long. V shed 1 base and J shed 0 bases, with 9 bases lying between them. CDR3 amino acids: CATSDFKGDSYNEQFF. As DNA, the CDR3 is TGTGCCACCAGTGATTTTAAAGGGGACTCCTACAATGAGCAGTTCTTC.

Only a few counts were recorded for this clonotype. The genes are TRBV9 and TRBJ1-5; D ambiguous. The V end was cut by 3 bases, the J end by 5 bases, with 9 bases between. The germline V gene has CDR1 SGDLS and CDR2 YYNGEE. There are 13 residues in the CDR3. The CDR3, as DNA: TGTGCCAGCAGCGAGAAAGGAGATCAGCCCCAGCATTTT. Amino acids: CASSEKGDQPQHF.

DNA for the CDR3: TGTGCCAGCATCAAAACGTTTATCAGGGAGATGAGCAATCAGCCCCAGCATTTT. Residues: CASIKTFIREMSNQPQHF. This chain connects TRBV9 to TRBJ1-5; maybe TRBD1 (5 bases). CDR1 and CDR2 from the germline V gene are SGDLS and YYNGEE. The CDR3 length is 18 residues. The V gene lost 6 bases and the J gene lost 1 base, with 23 bases spanning the gap.

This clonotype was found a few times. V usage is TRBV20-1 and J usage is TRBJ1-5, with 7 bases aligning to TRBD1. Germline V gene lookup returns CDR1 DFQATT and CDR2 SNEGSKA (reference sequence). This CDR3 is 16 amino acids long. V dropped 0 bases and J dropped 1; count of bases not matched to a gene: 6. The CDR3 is CSARDYRGLSNQPQHF. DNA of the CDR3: TGCAGTGCTAGAGATTACAGGGGTTTGAGCAATCAGCCCCAGCATTTT.

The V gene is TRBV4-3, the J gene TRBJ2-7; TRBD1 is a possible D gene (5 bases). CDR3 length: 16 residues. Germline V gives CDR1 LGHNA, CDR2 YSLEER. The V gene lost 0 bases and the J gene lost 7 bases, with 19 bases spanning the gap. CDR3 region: CASSQDQGMPLGEQYF. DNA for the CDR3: TGCGCCAGCAGCCAAGATCAGGGTATGCCCCTTGGGGAGCAGTACTTC.

This CDR3 reads CASSWAHENYGYTF. Written as DNA, the CDR3 is TGCGCCAGCAGCTGGGCCCACGAGAACTATGGCTACACCTTC. This chain joins TRBV5-1 and TRBJ1-2, with D uncertain. CDR3 length equals 14 residues. V was clipped by 3 bases and J by 2 bases, with 11 bases between them. CDR1 is SGHRS and CDR2 is YFSETQ in the germline V gene.

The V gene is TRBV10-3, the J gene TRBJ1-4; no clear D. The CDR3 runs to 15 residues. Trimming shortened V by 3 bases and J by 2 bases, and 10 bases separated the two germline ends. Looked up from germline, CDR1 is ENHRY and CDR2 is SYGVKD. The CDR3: CAISDNRDTNEKLFF. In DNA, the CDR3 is TGTGCCATCAGTGATAATAGGGATACTAATGAAAAACTGTTTTTT.

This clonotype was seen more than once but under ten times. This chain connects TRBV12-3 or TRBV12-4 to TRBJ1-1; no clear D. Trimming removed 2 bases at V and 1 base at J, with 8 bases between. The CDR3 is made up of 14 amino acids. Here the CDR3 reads CASSLRWQNTEAFF. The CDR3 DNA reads TGTGCCAGCAGTTTAAGGTGGCAGAACACTGAAGCTTTCTTT.

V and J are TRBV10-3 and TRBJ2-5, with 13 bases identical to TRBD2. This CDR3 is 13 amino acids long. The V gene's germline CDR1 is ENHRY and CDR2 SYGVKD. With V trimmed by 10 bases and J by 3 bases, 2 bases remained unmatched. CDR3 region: CATGLAGEETQYF. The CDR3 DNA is TGTGCCACCGGACTAGCGGGAGAAGAGACCCAGTACTTC.

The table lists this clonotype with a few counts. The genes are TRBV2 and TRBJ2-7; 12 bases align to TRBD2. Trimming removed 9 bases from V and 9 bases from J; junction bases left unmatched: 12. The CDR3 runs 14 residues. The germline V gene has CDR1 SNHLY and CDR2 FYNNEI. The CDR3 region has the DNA TGTGCCAGTCCGGGACTAGCGGGTGCTACGGGGCAGTACGTC. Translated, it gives CASPGLAGATGQYV.

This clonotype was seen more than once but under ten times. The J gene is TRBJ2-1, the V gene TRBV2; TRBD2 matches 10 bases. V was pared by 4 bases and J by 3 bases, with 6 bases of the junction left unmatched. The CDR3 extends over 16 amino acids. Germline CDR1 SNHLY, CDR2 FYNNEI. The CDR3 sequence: CASSVGLAVLYNEQFF. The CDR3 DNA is TGTGCCAGCAGTGTCGGACTAGCGGTTCTCTACAATGAGCAGTTCTTC.

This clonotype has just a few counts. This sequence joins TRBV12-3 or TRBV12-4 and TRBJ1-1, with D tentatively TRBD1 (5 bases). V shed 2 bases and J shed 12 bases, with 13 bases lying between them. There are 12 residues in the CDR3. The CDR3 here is CASSLSGLQTFF. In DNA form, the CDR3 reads TGTGCCAGCAGTTTATCAGGGTTGCAAACTTTCTTT.

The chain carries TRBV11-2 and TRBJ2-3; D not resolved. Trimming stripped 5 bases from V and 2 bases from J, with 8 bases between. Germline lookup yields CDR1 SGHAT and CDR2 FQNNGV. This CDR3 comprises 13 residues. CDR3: CASSGEYTDTQYF. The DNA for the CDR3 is TGTGCCAGCAGCGGGGAATACACAGATACGCAGTATTTT.

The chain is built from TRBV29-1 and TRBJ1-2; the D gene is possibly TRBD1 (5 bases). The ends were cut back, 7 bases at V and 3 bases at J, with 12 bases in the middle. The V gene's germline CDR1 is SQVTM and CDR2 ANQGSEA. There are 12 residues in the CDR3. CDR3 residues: CSAPGTDYGYTF. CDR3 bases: TGCAGCGCCCCCGGGACTGACTATGGCTACACCTTC.

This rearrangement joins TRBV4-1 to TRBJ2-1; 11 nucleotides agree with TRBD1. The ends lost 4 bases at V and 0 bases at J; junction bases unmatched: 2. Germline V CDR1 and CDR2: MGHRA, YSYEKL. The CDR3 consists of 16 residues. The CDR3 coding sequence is TGCGCCAGCAGCCGAGGGACAGGGGGCTCCTACAATGAGCAGTTCTTC. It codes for CASSRGTGGSYNEQFF.

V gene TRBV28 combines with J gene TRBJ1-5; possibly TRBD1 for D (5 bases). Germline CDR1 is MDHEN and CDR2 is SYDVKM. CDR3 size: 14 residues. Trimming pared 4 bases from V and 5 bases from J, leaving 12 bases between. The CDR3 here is CASSSFWGDQPQHF. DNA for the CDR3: TGTGCCAGCAGTTCGTTCTGGGGGGATCAGCCCCAGCATTTT.

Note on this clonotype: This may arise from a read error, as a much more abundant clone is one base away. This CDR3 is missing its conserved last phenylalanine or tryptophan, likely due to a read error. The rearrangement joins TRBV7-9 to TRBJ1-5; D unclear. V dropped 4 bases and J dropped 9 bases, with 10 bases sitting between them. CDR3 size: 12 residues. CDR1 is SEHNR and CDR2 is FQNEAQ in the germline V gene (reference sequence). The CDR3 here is CASSSLVGPQHL. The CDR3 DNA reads TGTGCCAGCAGCTCGTTAGTAGGGCCCCAGCATTTG.

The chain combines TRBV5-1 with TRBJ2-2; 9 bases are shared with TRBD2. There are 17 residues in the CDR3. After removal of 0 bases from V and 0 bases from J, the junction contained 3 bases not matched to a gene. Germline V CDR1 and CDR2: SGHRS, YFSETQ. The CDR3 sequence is CASSLDTSGSNTGELFF. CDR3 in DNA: TGCGCCAGCAGCTTGGATACTAGCGGGTCGAACACCGGGGAGCTGTTTTTT.

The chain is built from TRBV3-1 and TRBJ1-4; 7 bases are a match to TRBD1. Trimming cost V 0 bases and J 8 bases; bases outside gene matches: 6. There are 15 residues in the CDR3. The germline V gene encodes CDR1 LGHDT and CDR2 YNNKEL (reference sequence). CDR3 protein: CASSQEGDRREKLFF. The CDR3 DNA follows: TGTGCCAGCAGCCAAGAGGGGGACAGACGCGAAAAACTGTTTTTT.

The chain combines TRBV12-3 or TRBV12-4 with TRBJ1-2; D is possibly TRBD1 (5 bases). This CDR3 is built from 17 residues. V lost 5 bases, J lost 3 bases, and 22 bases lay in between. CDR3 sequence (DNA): TGTGCCAGCAGTCGAACCCCCGTAGGGGACTGGGACTATGGCTACACCTTC. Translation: CASSRTPVGDWDYGYTF.

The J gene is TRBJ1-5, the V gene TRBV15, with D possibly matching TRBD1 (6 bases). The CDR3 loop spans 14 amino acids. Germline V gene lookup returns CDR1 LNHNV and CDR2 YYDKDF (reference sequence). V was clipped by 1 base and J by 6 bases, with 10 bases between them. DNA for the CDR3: TGTGCCACCAGCAGAGCAGGGGCGGGTCAGCCCCAGCATTTT. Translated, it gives CATSRAGAGQPQHF.